This paragraph covers one T cell receptor (beta chain) sequence. Germline V lookup: CDR1 LGHNA, CDR2 YSLEER. Trimming stripped 4 bases from V and 1 base from J, with 20 bases between. CDR3 length: 18 residues. The data were taken from a study of T cell changes during pregnancy in multiple sclerosis. The repertoire was sequenced with immunoSEQ multiplex PCR; TCRdb's copy has only in-frame clones and lacks some. Of roughly 40,000 clones in the sample, approximately 90% are singletons; the top ten hold over 0.85%. The rearrangement uses TRBV4-3 and TRBJ2-1, with D possibly being TRBD1 (7 bases). The sequences come from CD4+ T cells from peripheral blood mononuclear cells, collected after pregnancy. The TCR comes from a female donor with multiple sclerosis, enrolled in a pregnancy study. CDR3 in amino acids: CASSPGAEGAASYNEQFF. The CDR3 nucleotides read TGCGCCAGCAGCCCGGGGGCGGAGGGGGCGGCTTCCTACAATGAGCAGTTCTTC.